A single sample gave rise to the 16 T cell receptor beta chains below, sequenced in a study of shared clonotypes between healthy human individuals. The repertoire was sequenced with immunoSEQ multiplex PCR; TCRdb's copy has only in-frame clones and lacks some. This sample yields about 660,000 clones, of which around two thirds are seen a single time; over 1.5% belongs to the top ten. The sequenced sample was memory CD4+ T cells sorted from blood. The sample's subset: CD45RA-negative fraction. The receptor source for this set is a woman aged 30 to 39 in good health.

This chain joins TRBV7-3 and TRBJ2-1, with 8 bases matching TRBD2. Germline V gene lookup returns CDR1 SGHTA and CDR2 FQGTGA. The CDR3 runs 15 residues. Trimming removed 6 bases from V and 4 bases from J; junction bases left unmatched: 8. The CDR3 nucleotides read TGTGCCAGCAGATTCACTAGCGGAGGTTACAATGAGCAGTTCTTC. Translated, it gives CASRFTSGGYNEQFF.

The chain employs TRBV27 and TRBJ2-6, with D unresolved. CDR1 MNHEY and CDR2 SMNVEV come from the germline V gene (reference sequence). The germline V and J ends were trimmed by 4 bases and 0 bases, with 7 bases remaining between them. CDR3 length: 15 amino acids. This chain's CDR3 is CASSSPISGANVLTF. DNA of the CDR3: TGTGCCAGCAGTTCCCCTATCTCTGGGGCCAACGTCCTGACTTTC.

This clone was seen only a few times. The V call is TRBV27, the J call TRBJ2-4; D might be TRBD1 or TRBD2, each matching 6 bases. Per germline, CDR1 MNHEY and CDR2 SMNVEV (reference sequence). There are 14 residues in the CDR3. V shed 3 bases and J shed 6 bases, with 12 bases lying between them. In DNA, the CDR3 is TGTGCCAGCAGTTTTTCGGGGGCTGGAAACATTCAGTACTTC. Translation gives CASSFSGAGNIQYF.

The chain combines TRBV5-1 with TRBJ2-2; 8 nucleotides line up with TRBD1. With V trimmed by 0 bases and J by 10 bases, 5 bases remained unmatched. Looked up from germline, CDR1 is SGHRS and CDR2 is YFSETQ. CDR3 length: 14 residues. The CDR3 is CASSLGTGGQELFF. In DNA, the CDR3 is TGCGCCAGCAGCTTGGGAACAGGGGGTCAGGAGCTGTTTTTT. Variable domain in full (rest from reference TRBV5-1 and TRBJ2-2): KAGVTQTPRYLIKTRGQQVTLSCSPISGHRSVSWYQQTPGQGLQFLFEYFSETQRNKGNFPGRFSGRQFSNSRSEMNVSTLELGDSALYLCASSLGTGGQELFFGEGSRLTVL.

This clone was detected once. V usage is TRBV6-6 and J usage is TRBJ2-5; 10 bases are a match to TRBD2. Germline CDR1 is MNHNY and CDR2 is SVGAGI (reference sequence). V lost 5 bases and J lost 5; bases outside the gene matches: 5. The CDR3 sequence is 14 residues long. In DNA, the CDR3 is TGTGCCAGCAGTACCGGACTAGCGGCGGAGACCCAGTACTTC. Its protein product is CASSTGLAAETQYF.

The chain uses TRBV6-1 and TRBJ2-3, with 8 bases matching TRBD2. V shed 6 bases and J 4 bases; nucleotides not matched to a gene: 9. From germline, CDR1 is MNHNS and CDR2 SASEGT. This CDR3 contains 15 residues. The CDR3 is CASRSREGPSDTQYF. The CDR3 nucleotides are TGTGCCAGCAGGTCCCGGGAGGGCCCCTCAGATACGCAGTATTTT.

The chain carries TRBV10-1 and TRBJ1-1, with TRBD1 matching 9 bases. This CDR3 is built from 14 residues. Germline CDR1 and CDR2: WNHNN and SYGVQD (reference sequence). The junction had 6 bases not matched to a gene; V was cut back by 5 bases and J by 5 bases. For the CDR3, the DNA is TGCGCCAGCAGTTTAACAGGGGGCGAGACTGAAGCTTTCTTT. Amino acids: CASSLTGGETEAFF.

This chain connects TRBV5-4 to TRBJ2-3; maybe TRBD2 (6 bases). Trimming shortened V by 1 base and J by 5 bases, and 20 bases separated the two germline ends. Germline V gene sequence: CDR1 SGHNT, CDR2 YYREEE (reference sequence). CDR3 size: 17 residues. CDR3 loop: CASSLPGGVGSKDTQYF. As DNA, the CDR3 is TGTGCCAGCAGCTTGCCTGGGGGTGTCGGGAGTAAAGATACGCAGTATTTT.

The J gene is TRBJ1-3, the V gene TRBV28; tentative D call: TRBD1 (5 bases). The CDR3 length is 15 residues. CDR1 MDHEN and CDR2 SYDVKM come from the germline V gene. Trimming left V 7 bases short and J 0 bases short, with 13 bases between. The CDR3 DNA reads TGTGCCAGCACATTACAGGAGAGCTCTGGAAACACCATATATTTT. It translates to CASTLQESSGNTIYF.

The chain combines TRBV2 with TRBJ1-2; no firm D call. CDR3 length: 12 residues. V dropped 4 bases and J dropped 7 bases, with 10 bases sitting between them. The germline CDR1 and CDR2 sequences are SNHLY and FYNNEI. This chain's CDR3 is CASSVSTSGYTF. The CDR3 nucleotides are TGTGCCAGCAGTGTTAGTACGTCTGGCTACACCTTC. Variable domain in full (rest from reference TRBV2 and TRBJ1-2): EPEVTQTPSHQVTQMGQEVILRCVPISNHLYFYWYRQILGQKVEFLVSFYNNEISEKSEIFDDQFSVERPDGSNFTLKIRSTKLEDSAMYFCASSVSTSGYTFGSGTRLTVV.

This chain connects TRBV27 to TRBJ2-3, with TRBD2 identical over 8 bases. Per germline, CDR1 MNHEY and CDR2 SMNVEV (reference sequence). CDR3 length equals 15 residues. The J segment lost 0 bases and the V segment lost 2 bases, leaving 1 base of the junction unmatched. Here the CDR3 reads CASSLRGGSTDTQYF. CDR3 DNA sequence: TGTGCCAGCAGTTTACGGGGGGGAAGCACAGATACGCAGTATTTT.

The rearrangement uses TRBV21-1 and TRBJ2-7; the table gives TRBD1 as D, unverified against the DNA. TRBV21-1 is a pseudogene locus. This CDR3 has 14 residues. CDR3 amino acids: CASPYGSRVDEQYF. In nucleotides, the CDR3 is TGTGCCAGTCCTTATGGGTCCAGGGTCGACGAGCAGTACTTC.

This CDR3 is CASSKDRGANVLTF. For the CDR3, the DNA is TGTGCCAGCTCCAAGGATCGCGGGGCCAACGTCCTGACTTTC. The V and J genes are TRBV2 and TRBJ2-6, with D uncertain. Germline CDR1 and CDR2: SNHLY and FYNNEI. V dropped 8 bases and J dropped 4 bases, with 12 bases sitting between them. The CDR3 spans 14 residues. The whole variable domain, filled in from reference TRBV2 and TRBJ2-6, reads EPEVTQTPSHQVTQMGQEVILRCVPISNHLYFYWYRQILGQKVEFLVSFYNNEISEKSEIFDDQFSVERPDGSNFTLKIRSTKLEDSAMYFCASSKDRGANVLTFGAGSRLTVL.

The V call is TRBV11-2, the J call TRBJ2-7; D not certain. The V end lost 1 base, the J end lost 4 bases, and 8 bases lay between the germline ends. Germline values: CDR1 SGHAT, CDR2 FQNNGV. CDR3 length: 13 amino acids. The CDR3 sequence: CASSLVLVYEQYF. The DNA for the CDR3 is TGTGCCAGCAGCTTAGTCCTAGTGTACGAGCAGTACTTC.

The CDR3 coding sequence is TGTGCCAGCAGTACCGGGCCAGACTTCGGGGGGGGGACCCAGTACTTC. Translated, it gives CASSTGPDFGGGTQYF. The chain has TRBV28 and TRBJ2-5; the match to TRBD2 covers 8 bases. Per the germline V gene, CDR1 is MDHEN and CDR2 is SYDVKM. This CDR3 comprises 16 residues. The J segment lost 7 bases and the V segment lost 5 bases, leaving 15 bases of the junction unmatched.

The rearrangement links TRBV30 to TRBJ1-2; D call uncertain. The CDR3 sequence is 12 residues long. Germline CDR1 and CDR2: GTSNPN and SVGIG (reference sequence). The germline V and J ends were trimmed by 0 bases and 7 bases, with 9 bases remaining between them. DNA for the CDR3: TGTGCCTGGAGTGTCAGTGAGGGTGGCTACACCTTC. It translates to CAWSVSEGGYTF.